What follows is one T cell receptor beta chain and its context. This sample stems from a study of shared clonotypes between healthy human individuals. For the study at large: CD4 naive and memory got three plates each, CD8 naive two, CD8 memory one.

Profiled with immunoSEQ multiplex PCR; TCRdb holds only in-frame clones, not every one. The sample lists just over 2,000,000 clones, roughly 94% occurring once. CD45RO-negative, CCR7-positively selected cells formed the naive CD8 fraction, excluding terminally differentiated effector memory CD45RA+ cells. Sample: naive CD8+ T cells sorted from blood. The receptor was derived from a man between 18 and 29 years old in good health.

CDR3 in amino acids: CASSFQGAVDEQYF. The CDR3 coding sequence is TGTGCCAGCAGTTTCCAGGGTGCGGTTGACGAGCAGTACTTC. The V gene is TRBV28, the J gene TRBJ2-7, with D possibly TRBD1 on 5 matching bases. Per the germline V gene, CDR1 is MDHEN and CDR2 is SYDVKM. The CDR3 covers 14 residues. Trimming pared 3 bases from V and 5 bases from J, leaving 14 bases between.